The entry that follows covers one T cell receptor beta chain sequence. No cognate antigen has been identified for it. Qualities for individual bases were not recorded, and no much larger clone is one base off. The protocol used for the library was 5' RACE. TCRdb records Illumina HiSeq 2500 as the sequencer. The second PCR ran for about 6 to 11 cycles and used a J-beta primer mix along with a sample-barcoded 5' primer. A unique molecular identifier was introduced onto each TCR beta cDNA molecule by a template-switch 5' adaptor carrying 12 random nucleotides. Each sample yielded at least 2.5 million CDR3-containing paired-end reads. First-strand cDNA synthesis was performed from all RNA using the Mint cDNA synthesis kit, with priming by a TRBC-specific oligonucleotide. All cDNA was treated with uracil-DNA glycosylase and then went through a first 18-cycle PCR with the universal primers M1SS and BC2_uni_R. The study's own analysis went as follows. For normalization, 1 million high-quality reads were randomly selected from each sample, with every read carrying a distinct molecular identifier. Reads sharing molecular identifiers were discarded rather than binned into consensus sequences. CDR3 identification, clonotype clustering and error correction used MiTCR with a Q25 quality threshold and the strictest error-elimination algorithm. A nonparametric unseen species model with Euler transformation was used to estimate lower-bound total TCR beta diversity. TCRdb passed the public sequencing reads through fastp at Q25 and MiXCR, retaining productive beta sequences. Rows are combined by CDR3 protein, so each entry shows the most common genes and DNA. None of the V and J calls come from the authors' own analysis; TCRdb made them. Recorded for this sample are approximately 880,000 distinct CDR3 sequences; roughly 50% of them occurred a single time. Roughly 12% of the sample is held by the ten biggest clonotypes.

The record originates from a study of blood T cells in healthy people across ages (dated by TCRdb to about 2015). Describing the broader study: Template switching captured roughly one uniquely barcoded TCR beta cDNA molecule per two T cells in model experiments. To track age-related changes in TCR beta repertoire diversity, the study relied on deep sequencing normalized with unique cDNA molecular identifiers. Four age groups were formed from the donors: young (average approximately 16 years), middle-aged (around 39), aged (62) and long-lived (more than 75). To avoid experimental bias, donors of different ages were distributed randomly across sequencing lanes. The study analyzed two additional independent replicas of 1 million unique cDNA reads from the same blood draw for two donors, one aged 18 to 29 and one aged 80 or older.

The donors were some 39 Caucasian individuals from Russia, aged roughly 6 to 100 years, who were systemically healthy. Each donor gave about 9.8 milliliters of peripheral blood, drawn into EDTA-treated Vacutainer tubes. PBMCs were isolated by Ficoll-Paque density-gradient centrifugation, with at least 6 million obtained per sample. Total RNA, at least 5 micrograms per sample, was extracted from PBMCs with Trizol reagent. Naive CD45RAhigh/CD27high T cell percentages were measured by flow cytometry on a PBMC aliquot from every donor. The paper as a whole reports these results and caveats: Because profiling used bulk unsorted PBMCs, naive and antigen-experienced compartments could not be compared conclusively. Observed TCR beta diversity correlated strongly with the percentage of naive T cells measured by flow cytometry. Estimates of total diversity from one million sequenced T cells were regarded as lower bounds and underestimates. As age increased, observed TCR beta diversity per million T cells dropped in a roughly linear way, and a significant reduction was already evident by age roughly 36. Because donor CMV infection status was unknown, age-related changes in expanded clonotypes were potentially confounded. Compared with the aged group, the long-lived group had more naive CD4+ T cells, fewer expanded clones and increased TCR diversity, suggesting age selection.

According to the germline V gene (reference sequence), CDR1 reads DFQATT and CDR2 reads SNEGSKA. Including the terminal cysteine and phenylalanine, the CDR3 comprises 16 residues. Only the CDR3 portion is preserved as DNA: 48 bases, with reading frame beginning at the first base. After removal of 5 bases from V and 3 bases from J, the junction retains 12 bases not matched to a gene. This clonotype was obtained from a man aged 30-40 years in good health. The sample taken for sequencing was blood. The chain couples TRBV20-1 to TRBJ2-1; TRBD2 fits 8 bases in the junction. The CDR3 protein is CSALAGRLALYNEQFF. The DNA is TGCAGTGCTTTAGCGGGGCGACTAGCGCTCTACAATGAGCAGTTCTTC.